The 23 T cell receptor beta chains below all came from one sample that was sequenced in a study of blood T cell repertoires in COVID-19. Data came from immunoSEQ multiplex PCR; TCRdb stores just in-frame clones and leaves some out. The sample carries a few hundred thousand clones, 86% recorded once. Sequenced sample: PBMCs or T cells enriched from blood (not recorded which). These receptors all stem from a woman under 30 who had recovered from COVID-19.

CDR3 DNA sequence: TGTGCCAGCAGGGGGCCGAACACCGGGGAGCTGTTTTTT. It encodes CASRGPNTGELFF. The chain couples TRBV18 to TRBJ2-2; 7 bases align to TRBD1. V trimming: 8 bases; J trimming: 0 bases; junction bases outside the gene matches: 0. This CDR3 is built from 13 residues. Germline-derived CDR1 and CDR2 are KGHSH and LQKENI.

This clone was detected only once. The chain carries TRBV6-5 and TRBJ1-4; unclear D gene. CDR3 length: 14 residues. V lost 2 bases and J lost 7, with 11 bases in between. The germline CDR1 and CDR2 sequences are MNHEY and SVGAGI. CDR3 sequence: CASSYDTDAEKLFF. CDR3 nucleotide sequence: TGTGCCAGCAGTTACGACACAGACGCTGAAAAACTGTTTTTT.

The gene calls are TRBV25-1 and TRBJ2-2; 10 bases are a match to TRBD1. CDR1 and CDR2 (germline): MGHDK, SYGVNS. J lost 4 bases, V lost 1 base, and 9 bases had no gene match. The CDR3 totals 18 residues. The CDR3 protein is CASSESDRGQSFTGELFF. The CDR3 bases are TGTGCCAGCAGTGAATCCGACAGGGGGCAATCGTTCACCGGGGAGCTGTTTTTT.

The rearrangement joins TRBV4-1 to TRBJ1-6; possible D gene TRBD1, 5 bases. Trimming removed 3 bases from V and 9 bases from J, with 12 bases in between. The CDR3 runs to 14 residues. Germline loops: CDR1 MGHRA, CDR2 YSYEKL. This chain's CDR3 is CASSHTQGGSPLHF. DNA of the CDR3: TGCGCCAGCAGCCATACGCAGGGAGGTTCACCCCTCCACTTT.

This CDR3 reads CASSPWTASYEQYF. In DNA, the CDR3 is TGTGCCAGCAGCCCTTGGACAGCCTCCTACGAGCAGTACTTC. V and J are TRBV7-9 and TRBJ2-7; the D gene is possibly TRBD1 (6 bases). The CDR3 has 14 residues. V was cut by 5 bases and J by 0 bases, with 11 bases left in between. Looked up from germline, CDR1 is SEHNR and CDR2 is FQNEAQ (reference sequence).

The chain combines TRBV30 with TRBJ1-6; D is possibly TRBD1 (6 bases). The CDR3 consists of 14 residues. Germline values: CDR1 GTSNPN, CDR2 SVGIG (reference sequence). In nucleotides, the CDR3 is TGTGCGGGAGGGGGGGGCGCGGATAATTCACCCCTCCACTTT. This sequence encodes CAGGGGADNSPLHF.

Concerning this clone: The germline gene is not matched at one end of the junction; a read error may be the cause. This chain links TRBV4-1 with TRBJ1-1; 7 bases fit TRBD1. Germline V gene data show CDR1 as MGHRA and CDR2 as YSYEKL. The CDR3 totals 12 residues. The CDR3 here is CASSHLSKTGSF. The CDR3 region has the DNA TGCGCCAGCAGCCATCTCTCTAAGACAGGGTCGTTT.

V is TRBV2 and J is TRBJ2-3, with no clear D. Between the trimmed V and J ends, which lost 6 bases and 2 bases, there was a span of 15 bases. Germline V gives CDR1 SNHLY, CDR2 FYNNEI. CDR3 length equals 15 residues. The CDR3 reads CASRARWAITDTQYF. In DNA form, the CDR3 reads TGTGCCAGCAGGGCGCGATGGGCGATCACAGATACGCAGTATTTT. The complete variable domain, with remaining parts taken from reference TRBV2 and TRBJ2-3, reads EPEVTQTPSHQVTQMGQEVILRCVPISNHLYFYWYRQILGQKVEFLVSFYNNEISEKSEIFDDQFSVERPDGSNFTLKIRSTKLEDSAMYFCASRARWAITDTQYFGPGTRLTVL.

Concerning this clone: The same CDR3 also results from other DNA sequences found in this sample. The chain's CDR3 is CASTLAYNEQFF. The CDR3 DNA reads TGTGCCAGCACCTTAGCCTACAATGAGCAGTTCTTC. V is TRBV12-3 or TRBV12-4 and J is TRBJ2-1; D is undetermined. The CDR3 is 12 amino acids. With 7 bases removed from V and 2 bases from J, the gap between germline ends came to 6 bases.

The rearrangement uses TRBV7-2 and TRBJ2-5; 9 bases agree with TRBD2. Germline V gene lookup returns CDR1 SGHTA and CDR2 FQGNSA. CDR3 length: 16 residues. V shed 7 bases, J shed 4 bases, and the junction held 13 bases outside the gene matches. The CDR3 loop reads CASNPSGRGGRETQYF. In DNA form, the CDR3 reads TGTGCCAGCAACCCGTCGGGGCGGGGGGGCCGAGAGACCCAGTACTTC.

The chain carries TRBV4-1 and TRBJ1-1, with TRBD1 identical over 12 bases. This CDR3 has 18 amino acids. Trimming at V came to 4 bases and at J to 1 base, leaving 10 bases not matched to a gene. Germline V CDR1 and CDR2: MGHRA, YSYEKL. The chain's CDR3 is CASSPGTGGVGWNTEAFF. In DNA, the CDR3 is TGCGCCAGCAGCCCCGGGACAGGGGGCGTTGGATGGAACACTGAAGCTTTCTTT.

The chain recombines TRBV28 with TRBJ2-7, with 9 bases aligning to TRBD1. Per the germline V gene, CDR1 is MDHEN and CDR2 is SYDVKM. The trim removed 7 bases at V and 2 bases at J, leaving 12 bases unmatched. The length of the CDR3 is 16 residues. CDR3 nucleotide sequence: TGTGCCAGCACCTCCCCTTCGGGACAGGGTCCCTACGAGCAGTACTTC. Amino acids: CASTSPSGQGPYEQYF.

This clone was seen only once. V is TRBV14 and J is TRBJ2-7, with 8 bases matching TRBD2. V was clipped by 4 bases and J by 3 bases; unmatched bases: 5. This CDR3 has 14 residues. The germline V gene has CDR1 SGHDN and CDR2 FVKESK. This CDR3 reads CASSRSGGHYEQYF. For the CDR3, the DNA is TGTGCCAGCAGCCGAAGCGGGGGTCACTACGAGCAGTACTTC.

This clone was counted a single time. The chain is built from TRBV5-8 and TRBJ2-3; D is possibly TRBD1 (5 bases). The V end lost 5 bases, the J end lost 3 bases, and 13 bases lay between the germline ends. Germline CDR1 SGHTS, CDR2 YDEGEE. The CDR3 contains 14 residues. The chain's CDR3 is CASRDRQGTDTQYF. The CDR3 bases are TGTGCCAGCAGAGACCGCCAGGGAACAGATACGCAGTATTTT.

This clone was picked up a small number of times. The chain carries TRBV12-5 and TRBJ2-7; 8 nucleotides match TRBD1. The germline V gene has CDR1 LGHNT and CDR2 FRNRAP. The CDR3 length is 13 residues. Trimming removed 1 base from V and 4 bases from J; junction bases left unmatched: 0. Here the CDR3 reads CASGLDRGYEQYF. CDR3 in DNA: TGTGCTAGTGGTTTGGACAGGGGGTACGAGCAGTACTTC.

The CDR3: CASSPDRTGELFF. CDR3 sequence (DNA): TGTGCCAGCTCACCTGACAGAACCGGGGAGCTGTTTTTT. V gene TRBV18 combines with J gene TRBJ2-2; tentatively, D is TRBD1 (5 bases). The CDR3 loop spans 13 amino acids. V was clipped by 3 bases and J by 5 bases, with 7 bases between them. Per the germline V gene, CDR1 is KGHSH and CDR2 is LQKENI.

The rearrangement links TRBV5-1 to TRBJ2-5; 13 bases align to TRBD2. The CDR3 has 15 residues. V trimming: 6 bases; J trimming: 1 base; junction bases outside the gene matches: 3. Germline V gene lookup returns CDR1 SGHRS and CDR2 YFSETQ. This chain's CDR3 is CASMTSGGTQETQYF. DNA for the CDR3: TGCGCCAGCATGACTAGCGGGGGGACCCAAGAGACCCAGTACTTC.

The V gene is TRBV2, the J gene TRBJ1-2, with TRBD1 identical over 8 bases. Germline CDR1 reads SNHLY; CDR2 reads FYNNEI. V lost 7 bases, J lost 8 bases, and 9 bases stayed unmatched. The CDR3 contains 13 residues. The CDR3 bases are TGTGCCAGCAAGGACAGGGTTTATTTGGGCTACACCTTC. Its protein product is CASKDRVYLGYTF. The entire variable domain, with the rest obtained from reference TRBV2 and TRBJ1-2, is as follows: EPEVTQTPSHQVTQMGQEVILRCVPISNHLYFYWYRQILGQKVEFLVSFYNNEISEKSEIFDDQFSVERPDGSNFTLKIRSTKLEDSAMYFCASKDRVYLGYTFGSGTRLTVV.

The chain recombines TRBV28 with TRBJ1-3; 7 bases map to TRBD1. The germline gives CDR1 MDHEN, CDR2 SYDVKM. V dropped 5 bases and J dropped 0; count of bases not matched to a gene: 1. CDR3 length: 14 amino acids. The CDR3 DNA reads TGTGCCAGCAGTCACAGGGGCTCTGGAAACACCATATATTTT. This translates into CASSHRGSGNTIYF.

J is TRBJ1-1 and V is TRBV12-3 or TRBV12-4; 11 nucleotides agree with TRBD1. The CDR3 runs to 13 residues. V lost 6 bases and J lost 6; bases outside the gene matches: 3. CDR3 bases: TGTGCCAGCAGCCGGACAGGGGGCCCTGAAGCTTTCTTT. Its protein is CASSRTGGPEAFF.

The rearrangement links TRBV7-6 to TRBJ1-1, with TRBD1 as a possible D gene (5 bases). The germline V gene has CDR1 SGHVS and CDR2 FNYEAQ. V gave up 4 bases and J gave up 0 bases, with 9 bases separating them. The CDR3 has 14 amino acids. CDR3 bases: TGTGCCAGCAGCTCTGGGGGGATGAACACTGAAGCTTTCTTT. Protein: CASSSGGMNTEAFF.

A word on this clone: A much larger clone lies one base from this, so it may be a read error. The rearrangement links TRBV7-3 to TRBJ1-2; 10 bases are shared with TRBD1. CDR3 length: 13 residues. Trimming took 2 bases from V and 8 from J; bases not matched to a gene: 2. Germline CDR1 reads SGHTA; CDR2 reads FQGTGA. CDR3 region: CASSLGTGEGYTF. Here the CDR3 DNA reads TGTGCCAGCAGCTTAGGGACAGGGGAAGGCTACACCTTC.

The chain employs TRBV6-5 and TRBJ2-5, with TRBD1 matching 8 bases. In germline, CDR1 is MNHEY, CDR2 SVGAGI. This CDR3 comprises 13 residues. Unmatched junction bases numbered 6, after V lost 8 bases and J lost 4 bases. CDR3 bases: TGTGCCAGCCTCAGGGGGCTGACAGAGACCCAGTACTTC. Its translation is CASLRGLTETQYF.